The present TCR beta chain was sequenced within a study of CD8+ T cells in alopecia areata. Notes on this clone: Antigen: not known. A read error is possible here, since a much larger clone lies one base away.

Cell sorting was applied to PBMCs, and CD4+ and CD8+ T cells were collected. General observations from the study: Scalp sequencing captures resident alphabeta T cells of normal skin too. Affected scalp, especially in alopecia totalis/universalis, had a higher clonality than normal scalp did.

The CDR3 spans 12 residues. Germline CDR1 SEHNR, CDR2 FQNEAQ (reference sequence). Trimming removed 1 base at V and 2 bases at J, with 3 bases between. Isolated RNA was reverse transcribed into cDNA used as the sequencing template. Assay used: immunoSEQ multiplex PCR; TCRdb lists only in-frame clones, some missing. The sample holds about 110,000 clones, approximately 60% seen once. This chain links TRBV7-9 with TRBJ2-7; D is ambiguous. Source material: CD8+ T cells sorted from blood. The source is a human donor in good health. CDR3 sequence: CASSLGAYEQYF. CDR3 nucleotide sequence: TGTGCCAGCAGCTTAGGAGCCTACGAGCAGTACTTC.